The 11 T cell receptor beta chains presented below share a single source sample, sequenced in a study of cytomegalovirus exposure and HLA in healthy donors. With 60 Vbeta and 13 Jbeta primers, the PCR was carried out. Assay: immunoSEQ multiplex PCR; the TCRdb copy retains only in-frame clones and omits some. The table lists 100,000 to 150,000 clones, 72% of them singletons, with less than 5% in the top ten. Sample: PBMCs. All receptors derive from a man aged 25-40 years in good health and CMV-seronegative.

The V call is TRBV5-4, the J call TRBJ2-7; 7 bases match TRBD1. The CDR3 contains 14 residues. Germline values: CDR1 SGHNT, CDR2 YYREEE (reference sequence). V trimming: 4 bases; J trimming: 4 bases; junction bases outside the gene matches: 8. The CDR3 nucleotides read TGTGCCAGCAGCCCACAGGGGTTCGGATACGAGCAGTACTTC. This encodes CASSPQGFGYEQYF.

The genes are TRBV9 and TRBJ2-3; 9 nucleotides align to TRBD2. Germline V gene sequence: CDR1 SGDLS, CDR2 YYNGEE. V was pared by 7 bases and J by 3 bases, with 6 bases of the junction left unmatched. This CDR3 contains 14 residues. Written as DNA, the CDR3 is TGTGCCAGCGCTCCGCTAGCGGGGACAGATACGCAGTATTTT. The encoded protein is CASAPLAGTDTQYF.

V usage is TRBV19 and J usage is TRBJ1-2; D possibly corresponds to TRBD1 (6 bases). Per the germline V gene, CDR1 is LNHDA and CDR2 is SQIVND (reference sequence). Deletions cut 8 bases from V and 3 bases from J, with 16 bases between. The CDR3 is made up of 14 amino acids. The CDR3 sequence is CASSRWGRDYGYTF. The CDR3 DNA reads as TGTGCCAGTTCGAGATGGGGGCGCGACTATGGCTACACCTTC.

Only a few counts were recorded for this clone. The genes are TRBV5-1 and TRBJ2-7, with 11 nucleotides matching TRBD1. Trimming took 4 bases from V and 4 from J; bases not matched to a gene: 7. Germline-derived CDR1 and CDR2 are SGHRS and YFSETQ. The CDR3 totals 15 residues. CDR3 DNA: TGCGCCAGCAGCGTTGGACAGGGGGCGCATTACGAGCAGTACTTC. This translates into CASSVGQGAHYEQYF.

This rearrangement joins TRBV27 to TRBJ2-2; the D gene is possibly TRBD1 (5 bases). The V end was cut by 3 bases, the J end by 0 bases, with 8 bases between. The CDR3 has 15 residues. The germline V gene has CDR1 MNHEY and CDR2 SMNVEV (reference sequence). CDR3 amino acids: CASSFSQANTGELFF. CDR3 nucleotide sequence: TGTGCCAGCAGTTTCTCACAGGCGAACACCGGGGAGCTGTTTTTT.

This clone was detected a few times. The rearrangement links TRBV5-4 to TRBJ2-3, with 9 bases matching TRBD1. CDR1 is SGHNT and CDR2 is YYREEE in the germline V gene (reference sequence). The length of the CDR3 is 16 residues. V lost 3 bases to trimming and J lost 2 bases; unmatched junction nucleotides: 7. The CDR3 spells CASSYGTGRNTDTQYF. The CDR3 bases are TGTGCCAGCAGCTACGGGACAGGGCGGAACACAGATACGCAGTATTTT.

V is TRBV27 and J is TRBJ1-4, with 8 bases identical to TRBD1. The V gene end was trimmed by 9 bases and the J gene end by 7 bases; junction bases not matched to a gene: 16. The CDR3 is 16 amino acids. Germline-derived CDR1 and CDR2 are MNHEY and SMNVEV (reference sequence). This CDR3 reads CASSWGQGAGAEKLFF. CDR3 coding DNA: TGTGCCAGTTCCTGGGGGCAGGGGGCGGGTGCTGAAAAACTGTTTTTT.

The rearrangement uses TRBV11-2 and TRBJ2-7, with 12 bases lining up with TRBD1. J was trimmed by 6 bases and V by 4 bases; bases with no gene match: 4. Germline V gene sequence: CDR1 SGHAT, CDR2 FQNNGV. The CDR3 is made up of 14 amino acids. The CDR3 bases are TGTGCCAGCAGCTGGGGACAGGGGGCAGGCGAGCAGTACTTC. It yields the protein CASSWGQGAGEQYF.

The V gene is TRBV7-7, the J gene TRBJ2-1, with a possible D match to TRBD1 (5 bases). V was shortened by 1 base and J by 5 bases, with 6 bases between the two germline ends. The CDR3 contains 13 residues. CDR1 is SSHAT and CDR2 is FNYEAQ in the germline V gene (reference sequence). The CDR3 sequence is CASSLGQNNEQFF. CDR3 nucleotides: TGTGCCAGCAGCTTAGGACAGAACAATGAGCAGTTCTTC.

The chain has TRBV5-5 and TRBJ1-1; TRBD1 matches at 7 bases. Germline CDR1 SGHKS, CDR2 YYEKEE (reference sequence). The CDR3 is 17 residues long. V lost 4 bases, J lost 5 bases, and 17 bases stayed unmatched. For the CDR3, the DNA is TGTGCCAGCAGCCTCCGACAGGGTCGGACGCACGGGACTGAAGCTTTCTTT. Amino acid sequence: CASSLRQGRTHGTEAFF.

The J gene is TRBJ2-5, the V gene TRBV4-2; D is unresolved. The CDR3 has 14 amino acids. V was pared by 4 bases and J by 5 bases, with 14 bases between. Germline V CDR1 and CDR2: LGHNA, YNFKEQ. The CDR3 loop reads CASSLSPDGETQYF. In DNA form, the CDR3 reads TGTGCCAGCAGCCTCAGCCCCGACGGGGAGACCCAGTACTTC.